This TCR beta chain was identified in a study of T cells expressing NK-cell markers. The overall study: Repertoire data for TCR beta were derived from sorted T cells (CD3+CD56+NKG2C+, CD3+CD56+NKG2C- and CD3+CD56-NKG2C+). Sequenced donors, eight in total, included seven who were HCMV-seropositive and one who was seronegative.

This CDR3 comprises 13 residues. CDR1 and CDR2 from the germline V gene are DFQATT and SNEGSKA (reference sequence). Regarding the study as a whole: Among several donors, these clonotypes also ranked first in the CD3+CD56-NKG2C+ fraction.

With respect to this clonotype: The antigen remains unidentified.

Each CDR3 protein gets one entry in TCRdb, which reprocessed the 5' RACE reads and gives no DNA. The listing contains about 370,000 distinct CDR3 sequences. The clonotype was recovered from a woman aged 50 to 60 in good health. This chain links TRBV20-1 with TRBJ2-1; TCRdb selects TRBD2, and the lack of DNA leaves this call unchecked. Specimen: blood T cells: a sorted CD56 or NKG2C T cell subset, CD4+ or CD8+ T cells, or bulk PBMC T cells (not recorded which). This CDR3 reads CSARGLAGGEQFF.